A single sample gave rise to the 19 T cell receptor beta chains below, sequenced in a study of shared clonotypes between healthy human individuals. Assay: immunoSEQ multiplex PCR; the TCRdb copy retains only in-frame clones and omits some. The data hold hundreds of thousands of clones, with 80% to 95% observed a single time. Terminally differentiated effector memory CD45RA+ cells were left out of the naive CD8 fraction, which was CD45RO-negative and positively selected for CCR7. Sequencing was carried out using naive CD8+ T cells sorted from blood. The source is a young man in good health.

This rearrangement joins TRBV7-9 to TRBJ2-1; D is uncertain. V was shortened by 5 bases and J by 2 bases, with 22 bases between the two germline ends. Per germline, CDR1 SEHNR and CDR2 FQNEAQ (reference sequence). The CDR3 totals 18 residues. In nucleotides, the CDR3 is TGTGCCAGCAGCCGCCCCTTTTTTGAACAGAGCACCTACAATGAGCAGTTCTTC. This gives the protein CASSRPFFEQSTYNEQFF.

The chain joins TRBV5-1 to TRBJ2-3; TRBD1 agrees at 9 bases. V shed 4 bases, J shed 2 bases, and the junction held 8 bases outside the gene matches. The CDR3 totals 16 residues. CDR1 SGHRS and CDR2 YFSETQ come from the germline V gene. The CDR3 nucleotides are TGCGCCAGCAGCCCCCCGACAGGGGGTTCCACAGATACGCAGTATTTT. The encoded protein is CASSPPTGGSTDTQYF.

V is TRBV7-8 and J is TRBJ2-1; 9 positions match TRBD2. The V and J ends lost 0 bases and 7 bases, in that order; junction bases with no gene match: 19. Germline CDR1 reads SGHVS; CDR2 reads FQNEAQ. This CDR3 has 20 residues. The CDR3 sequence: CASSLAITGGWREGRNEQFF. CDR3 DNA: TGTGCCAGCAGCTTAGCTATAACTGGGGGCTGGCGGGAGGGCAGGAATGAGCAGTTCTTC.

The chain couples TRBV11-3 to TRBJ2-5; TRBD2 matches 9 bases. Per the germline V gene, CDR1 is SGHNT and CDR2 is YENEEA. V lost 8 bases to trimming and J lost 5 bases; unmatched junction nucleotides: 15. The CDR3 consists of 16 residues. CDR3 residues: CASARRLAGSQETQYF. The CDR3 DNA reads TGTGCCAGCGCCCGGCGGCTAGCGGGAAGTCAGGAGACCCAGTACTTC.

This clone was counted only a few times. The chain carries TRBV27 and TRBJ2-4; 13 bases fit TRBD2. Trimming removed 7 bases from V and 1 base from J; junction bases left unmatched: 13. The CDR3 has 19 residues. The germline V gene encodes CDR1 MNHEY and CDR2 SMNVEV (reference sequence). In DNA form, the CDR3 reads TGTGCCAGCACCTTACCCCGGACTAGCGGGAGCTGGGCCAAAAACATTCAGTACTTC. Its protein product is CASTLPRTSGSWAKNIQYF.

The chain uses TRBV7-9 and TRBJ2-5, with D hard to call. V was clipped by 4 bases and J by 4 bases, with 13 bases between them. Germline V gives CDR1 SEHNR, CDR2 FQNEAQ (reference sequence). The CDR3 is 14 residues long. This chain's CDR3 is CASSSSWLGETQYF. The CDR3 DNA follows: TGTGCCAGCAGCTCCAGCTGGTTGGGAGAGACCCAGTACTTC.

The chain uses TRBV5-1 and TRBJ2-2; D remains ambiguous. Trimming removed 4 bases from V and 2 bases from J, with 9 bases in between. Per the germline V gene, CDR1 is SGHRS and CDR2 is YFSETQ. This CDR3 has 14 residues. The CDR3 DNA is TGCGCCAGCAGCCACAGTCGAAACACCGGGGAGCTGTTTTTT. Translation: CASSHSRNTGELFF.

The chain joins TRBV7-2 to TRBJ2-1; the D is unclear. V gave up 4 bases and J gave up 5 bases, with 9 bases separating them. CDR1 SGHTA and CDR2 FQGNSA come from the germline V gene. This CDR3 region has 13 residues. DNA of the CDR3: TGTGCCAGCAGCTACCTCCCCCACAATGAGCAGTTCTTC. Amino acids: CASSYLPHNEQFF.

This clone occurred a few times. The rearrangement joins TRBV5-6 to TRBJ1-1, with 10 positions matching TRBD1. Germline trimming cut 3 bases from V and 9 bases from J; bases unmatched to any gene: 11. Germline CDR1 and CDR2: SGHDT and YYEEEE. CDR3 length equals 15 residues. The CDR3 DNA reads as TGTGCCAGCAGCTATCCGGGACAGGGGACGGGAAAAGCTTTCTTT. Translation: CASSYPGQGTGKAFF.

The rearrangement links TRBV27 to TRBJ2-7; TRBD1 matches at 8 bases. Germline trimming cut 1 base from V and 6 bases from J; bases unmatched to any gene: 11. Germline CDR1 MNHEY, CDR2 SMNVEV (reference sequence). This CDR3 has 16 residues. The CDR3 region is CASSLFGETGAVEQYF. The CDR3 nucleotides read TGTGCCAGCAGTTTATTTGGGGAGACAGGGGCGGTCGAGCAGTACTTC.

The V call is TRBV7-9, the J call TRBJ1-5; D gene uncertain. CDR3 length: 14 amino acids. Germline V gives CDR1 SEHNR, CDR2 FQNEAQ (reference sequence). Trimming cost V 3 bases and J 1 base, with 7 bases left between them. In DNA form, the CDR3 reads TGTGCCAGCAGCTTTGAGACAAGCAATCAGCCCCAGCATTTT. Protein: CASSFETSNQPQHF.

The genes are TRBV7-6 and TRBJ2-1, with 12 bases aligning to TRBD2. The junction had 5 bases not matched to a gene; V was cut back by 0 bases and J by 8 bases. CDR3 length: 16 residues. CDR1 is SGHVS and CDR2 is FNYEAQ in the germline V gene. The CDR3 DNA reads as TGTGCCAGCAGCTTAGCACTAGCGGGAGGTCGGGATGAGCAGTTCTTC. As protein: CASSLALAGGRDEQFF.

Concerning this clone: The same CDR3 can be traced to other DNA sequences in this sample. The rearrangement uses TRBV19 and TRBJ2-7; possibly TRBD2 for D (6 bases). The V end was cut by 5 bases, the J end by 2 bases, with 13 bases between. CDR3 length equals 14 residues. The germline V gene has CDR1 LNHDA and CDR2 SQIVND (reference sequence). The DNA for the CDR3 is TGTGCCAGTAGTTTGCGGGACCTAACCTACGAGCAGTACTTC. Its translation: CASSLRDLTYEQYF.

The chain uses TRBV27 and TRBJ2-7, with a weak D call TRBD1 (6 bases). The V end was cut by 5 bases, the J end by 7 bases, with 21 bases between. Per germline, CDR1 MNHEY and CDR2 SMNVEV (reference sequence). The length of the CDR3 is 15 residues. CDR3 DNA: TGTGCCAGCAGTCTCGACAGGTCCGGGTTGAAAGAGCAGTACTTC. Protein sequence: CASSLDRSGLKEQYF.

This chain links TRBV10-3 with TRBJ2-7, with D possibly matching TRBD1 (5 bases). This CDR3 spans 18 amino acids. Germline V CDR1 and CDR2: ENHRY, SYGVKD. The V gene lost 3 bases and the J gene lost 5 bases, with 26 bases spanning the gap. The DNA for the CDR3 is TGTGCCATCAGTGACTGGGGCAGGGAAACACAGGTAATCCACGAGCAGTACTTC. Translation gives CAISDWGRETQVIHEQYF.

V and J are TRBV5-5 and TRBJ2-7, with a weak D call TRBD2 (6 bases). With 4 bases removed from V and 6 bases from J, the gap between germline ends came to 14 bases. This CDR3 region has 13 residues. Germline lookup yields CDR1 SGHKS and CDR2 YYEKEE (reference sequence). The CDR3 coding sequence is TGTGCCAGCAGCCCCAGGTACGGGAGCGAGCAGTACTTC. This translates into CASSPRYGSEQYF.

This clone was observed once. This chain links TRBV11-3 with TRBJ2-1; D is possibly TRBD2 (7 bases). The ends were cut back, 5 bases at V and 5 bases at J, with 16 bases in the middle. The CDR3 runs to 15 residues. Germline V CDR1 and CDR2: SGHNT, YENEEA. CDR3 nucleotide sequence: TGTGCCAGCAGCCTCGGGGAGGGGGTTGACAATGAGCAGTTCTTC. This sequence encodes CASSLGEGVDNEQFF.

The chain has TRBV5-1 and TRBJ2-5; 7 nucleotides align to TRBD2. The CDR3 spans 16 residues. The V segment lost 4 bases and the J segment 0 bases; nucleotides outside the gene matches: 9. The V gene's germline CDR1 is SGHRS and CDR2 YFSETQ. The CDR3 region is CASSLRSSGYQETQYF. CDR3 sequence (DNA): TGCGCCAGCAGCCTTAGGTCTAGCGGATACCAAGAGACCCAGTACTTC.

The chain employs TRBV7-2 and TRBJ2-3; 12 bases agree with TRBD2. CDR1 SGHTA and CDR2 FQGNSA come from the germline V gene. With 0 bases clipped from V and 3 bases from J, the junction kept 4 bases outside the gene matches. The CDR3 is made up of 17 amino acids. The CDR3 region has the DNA TGTGCCAGCAGCTTAGCGACTAGCGGGAGAGGAACAGATACGCAGTATTTT. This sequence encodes CASSLATSGRGTDTQYF.